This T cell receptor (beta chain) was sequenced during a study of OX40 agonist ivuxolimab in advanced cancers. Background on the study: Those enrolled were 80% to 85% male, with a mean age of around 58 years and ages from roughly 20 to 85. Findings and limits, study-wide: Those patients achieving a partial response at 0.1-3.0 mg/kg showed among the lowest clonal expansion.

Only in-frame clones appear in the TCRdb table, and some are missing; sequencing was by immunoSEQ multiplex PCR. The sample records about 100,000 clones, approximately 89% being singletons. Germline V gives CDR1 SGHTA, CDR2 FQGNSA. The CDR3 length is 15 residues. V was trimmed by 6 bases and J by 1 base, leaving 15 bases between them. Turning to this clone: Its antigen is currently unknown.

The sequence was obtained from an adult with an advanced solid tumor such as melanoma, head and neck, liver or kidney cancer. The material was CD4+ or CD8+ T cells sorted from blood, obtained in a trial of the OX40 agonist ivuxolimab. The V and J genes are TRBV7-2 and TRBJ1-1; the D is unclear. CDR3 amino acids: CASRLAPKENTEAFF. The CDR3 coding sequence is TGTGCCAGCAGGCTCGCTCCAAAAGAGAACACTGAAGCTTTCTTT.